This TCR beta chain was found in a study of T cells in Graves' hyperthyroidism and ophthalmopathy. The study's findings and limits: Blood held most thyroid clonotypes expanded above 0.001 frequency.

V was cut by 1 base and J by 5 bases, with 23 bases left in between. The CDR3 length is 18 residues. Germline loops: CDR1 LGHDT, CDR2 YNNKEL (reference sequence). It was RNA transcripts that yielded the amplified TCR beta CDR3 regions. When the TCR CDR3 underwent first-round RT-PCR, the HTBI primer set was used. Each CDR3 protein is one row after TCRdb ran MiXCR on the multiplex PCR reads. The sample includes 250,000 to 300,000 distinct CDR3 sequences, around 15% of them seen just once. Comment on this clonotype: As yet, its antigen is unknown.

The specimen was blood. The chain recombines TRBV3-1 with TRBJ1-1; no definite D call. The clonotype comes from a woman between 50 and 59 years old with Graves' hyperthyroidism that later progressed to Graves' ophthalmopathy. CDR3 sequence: CASSQVLPGYLYMTEAFF. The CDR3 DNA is TGTGCCAGCAGCCAAGTACTACCCGGGTACTTATACATGACTGAAGCTTTCTTT. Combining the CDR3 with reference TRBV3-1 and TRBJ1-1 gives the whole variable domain DTAVSQTPKYLVTQMGNDKSIKCEQNLGHDTMYWYKQDSKKFLKIMFSYNNKELIINETVPNRFSPKSPDKAHLNLHINSLELGDSAVYFCASSQVLPGYLYMTEAFFGQGTRLTVV.